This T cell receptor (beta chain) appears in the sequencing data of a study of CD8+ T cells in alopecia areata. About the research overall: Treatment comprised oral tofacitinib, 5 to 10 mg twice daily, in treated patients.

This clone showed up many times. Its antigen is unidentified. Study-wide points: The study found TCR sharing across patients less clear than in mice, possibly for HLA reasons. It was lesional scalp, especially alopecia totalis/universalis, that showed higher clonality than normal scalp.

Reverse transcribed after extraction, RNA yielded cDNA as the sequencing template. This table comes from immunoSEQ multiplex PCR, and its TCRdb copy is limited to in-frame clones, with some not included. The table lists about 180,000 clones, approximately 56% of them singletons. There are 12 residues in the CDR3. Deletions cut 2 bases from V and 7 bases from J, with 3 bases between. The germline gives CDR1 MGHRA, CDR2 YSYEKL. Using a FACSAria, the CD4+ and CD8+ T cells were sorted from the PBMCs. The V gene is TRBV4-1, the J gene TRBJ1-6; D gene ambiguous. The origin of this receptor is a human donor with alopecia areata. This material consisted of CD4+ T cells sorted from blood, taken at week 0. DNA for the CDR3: TGCGCCAGCAGCCAACTGAATTCACCCCTCCACTTT. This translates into CASSQLNSPLHF.